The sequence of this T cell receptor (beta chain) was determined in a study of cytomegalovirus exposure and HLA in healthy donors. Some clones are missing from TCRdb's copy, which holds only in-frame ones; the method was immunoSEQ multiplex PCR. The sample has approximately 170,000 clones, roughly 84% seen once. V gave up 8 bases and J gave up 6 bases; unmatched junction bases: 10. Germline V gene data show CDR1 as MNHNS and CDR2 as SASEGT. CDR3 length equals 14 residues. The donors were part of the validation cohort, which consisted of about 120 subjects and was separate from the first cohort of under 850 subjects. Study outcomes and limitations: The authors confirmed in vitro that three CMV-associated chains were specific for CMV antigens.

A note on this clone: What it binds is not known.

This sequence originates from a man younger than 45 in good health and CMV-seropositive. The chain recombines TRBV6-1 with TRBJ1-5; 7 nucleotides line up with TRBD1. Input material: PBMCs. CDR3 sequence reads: CASAGTDDSQPQHF. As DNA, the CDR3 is TGTGCCAGCGCCGGGACAGACGACTCTCAGCCCCAGCATTTT.